This T cell receptor beta chain came from a study of cytomegalovirus exposure and HLA in healthy donors. Overall study results and limits: For most subjects, TCR beta sequences were reported to predict HLA-A and HLA-B alleles with accuracy.

Amplification used 60 Vbeta primers and 13 Jbeta primers. Per the original methods: In a later analysis, 60 million to 90 million unique TCR beta chains included roughly 11 million shared by two or more donors. The data were produced by immunoSEQ multiplex PCR, yet TCRdb's version contains in-frame clones alone and is incomplete. D and trimming were read from the DNA, whereas the V and J calls and clone size are those reported in that table. The sample lists tens of thousands of clones; 70% to 85% were seen once. From germline, CDR1 is KGHSH and CDR2 LQKENI. The CDR3 sequence is 16 residues long. The J segment lost 4 bases and the V segment lost 4 bases, leaving 8 bases of the junction unmatched. As regards this clone: The antigen remains unidentified.

Sequenced material: PBMCs. The rearrangement links TRBV18 to TRBJ1-5, with TRBD1 matching over 9 bases. The TCR originated in a man aged 50 or older in good health and CMV-seronegative. The CDR3 is CASSLEGQGTNQPQHF. CDR3 nucleotide sequence: TGTGCCAGCTCACTCGAGGGACAGGGTACAAATCAGCCCCAGCATTTT.